Presented here are 28 T cell receptor beta chains from one specimen sequenced in a study of shared clonotypes between healthy human individuals. Data came from immunoSEQ multiplex PCR; TCRdb stores just in-frame clones and leaves some out. Of about 980,000 clones listed, about three quarters are singletons. Input material: memory CD4+ T cells sorted from blood. Subset here: CD45RA-negative fraction. These receptor sequences come from a young man in good health.

Regarding this clone: Different DNA sequences within this sample yield the same CDR3. The chain joins TRBV5-4 to TRBJ2-5, with TRBD1 matching 8 bases. The germline V gene has CDR1 SGHNT and CDR2 YYREEE (reference sequence). This CDR3 comprises 14 residues. Unmatched junction bases numbered 3, after V lost 0 bases and J lost 5 bases. This CDR3 is CASSLAGGGETQYF. In DNA form, the CDR3 reads TGTGCCAGCAGCTTGGCAGGGGGCGGGGAGACCCAGTACTTC.

To note about this clone: One end of the junction varies from germline; a read error may be responsible. The chain has TRBV7-7 and TRBJ1-1, with D perhaps matching TRBD1 (6 bases). The CDR3 is 13 residues long. The V gene's germline CDR1 is SSHAT and CDR2 FNYEAQ (reference sequence). The CDR3 region is CASSLRGETEAFF. CDR3 in DNA: TGTGCTAGCAGCTTAAGGGGGGAAACTGAAGCTTTCTTT.

The chain joins TRBV7-2 to TRBJ1-1, with D possibly matching TRBD1 (6 bases). Germline V gene lookup returns CDR1 SGHTA and CDR2 FQGNSA. Trimming cost V 4 bases and J 4 bases, with 13 bases left between them. CDR3 size: 14 residues. The CDR3, as DNA: TGTGCCAGCAGCTACCGACCACAGGGCACTGAAGCTTTCTTT. Translating it yields CASSYRPQGTEAFF.

This clone showed up just a few times. This chain uses TRBV2 with TRBJ2-3, with D unclear. V lost 6 bases and J lost 2, with 6 bases in between. The CDR3 is made up of 12 amino acids. Germline CDR1 SNHLY, CDR2 FYNNEI. In DNA, the CDR3 is TGTGCCAGCAGAAGGGACACAGATACGCAGTATTTT. Translation: CASRRDTDTQYF. The full variable domain, in which reference TRBV2 and TRBJ2-3 provide the parts outside the CDR3, is EPEVTQTPSHQVTQMGQEVILRCVPISNHLYFYWYRQILGQKVEFLVSFYNNEISEKSEIFDDQFSVERPDGSNFTLKIRSTKLEDSAMYFCASRRDTDTQYFGPGTRLTVL.

This clone was seen more than once but under ten times. This sample also contains other DNA sequences that code for the same CDR3. The chain couples TRBV6-1 to TRBJ1-2; D unresolved. V gave up 5 bases and J gave up 1 base, with 2 bases separating them. The CDR3 has 11 amino acids. Germline CDR1 and CDR2: MNHNS and SASEGT. This CDR3 reads CASSLNYGYTF. CDR3 nucleotide sequence: TGTGCCAGCAGTCTTAACTATGGCTACACCTTC.

The chain's CDR3 is CAISESSASNEQFF. In DNA form, the CDR3 reads TGTGCCATCAGTGAGTCTAGCGCCAGCAATGAGCAGTTCTTC. This chain uses TRBV10-3 with TRBJ2-1, with D possibly matching TRBD2 (5 bases). The CDR3 consists of 14 residues. V was cut by 0 bases and J by 6 bases, with 9 bases left in between. Germline loops: CDR1 ENHRY, CDR2 SYGVKD.

In its sample, this clone was seen a few times. The CDR3 here is CASRIEGLGYTF. CDR3 DNA sequence: TGTGCCAGCAGGATCGAGGGTCTGGGCTACACCTTC. The gene calls are TRBV6-6 and TRBJ1-2; D unclear. CDR1 MNHNY and CDR2 SVGAGI come from the germline V gene (reference sequence). The CDR3 sequence is 12 residues long. Trimming took 6 bases from V and 8 from J, leaving 13 bases between them.

This rearrangement joins TRBV18 to TRBJ2-3; 11 bases are shared with TRBD2. The CDR3 contains 15 residues. Germline V gene data show CDR1 as KGHSH and CDR2 as LQKENI. Trimming took 2 bases from V and 4 from J; bases not matched to a gene: 2. CDR3 DNA sequence: TGTGCCAGCTCACCAGAGGGACTAGCGGCAGATACGCAGTATTTT. Translated, it gives CASSPEGLAADTQYF.

V gene TRBV5-4 combines with J gene TRBJ2-1; the D is unclear. Trimming cost V 4 bases and J 0 bases, with 11 bases left between them. This CDR3 is built from 15 residues. Per germline, CDR1 SGHNT and CDR2 YYREEE (reference sequence). The CDR3 DNA follows: TGTGCCAGCAGCATGAGCGATAGCTCCTACAATGAGCAGTTCTTC. It codes for CASSMSDSSYNEQFF.

The rearrangement links TRBV4-1 to TRBJ2-5; 10 positions agree with TRBD2. The CDR3 extends over 17 amino acids. The germline V gene encodes CDR1 MGHRA and CDR2 YSYEKL. Trimming at V came to 4 bases and at J to 5 bases, leaving 13 bases not matched to a gene. CDR3 residues: CASSPISGRALGETQYF. CDR3 coding DNA: TGCGCCAGCAGCCCTATCAGCGGGAGGGCCCTGGGGGAGACCCAGTACTTC.

The chain carries TRBV5-8 and TRBJ1-6; D gene uncertain. The V gene's germline CDR1 is SGHTS and CDR2 YDEGEE. Deletions cut 3 bases from V and 9 bases from J, with 16 bases between. The CDR3 consists of 15 residues. CDR3 coding DNA: TGTGCCAGCAGCTCGCCCGGGAGAGGGATTTCACCCCTCCACTTT. Translation gives CASSSPGRGISPLHF.

V and J are TRBV19 and TRBJ1-3; D is uncertain. Trimming pared 9 bases from V and 3 bases from J, leaving 21 bases between. Germline values: CDR1 LNHDA, CDR2 SQIVND (reference sequence). The CDR3 consists of 16 residues. In nucleotides, the CDR3 is TGTGCCAGCCAAGCGGGCGCCCCAATGGGTGGAAACACCATATATTTT. Encoded protein: CASQAGAPMGGNTIYF.

The V call is TRBV6-1, the J call TRBJ2-2; 9 nucleotides match TRBD2. Per germline, CDR1 MNHNS and CDR2 SASEGT. The CDR3 extends over 14 amino acids. The V and J ends lost 6 bases and 5 bases, in that order; junction bases with no gene match: 4. CDR3 DNA: TGTGCCAGCAGGGAGACTAGCGGTACCGGGGAGCTGTTTTTT. Protein: CASRETSGTGELFF.

Here the CDR3 DNA reads TGCGCCAGCAGCTATGGACAGTACAATGAGCAGTTCTTC. Translation: CASSYGQYNEQFF. The gene calls are TRBV5-1 and TRBJ2-1; the D gene is possibly TRBD1 (6 bases). Trimming took off 3 bases at V and 4 bases at J, with 8 bases between the two ends. The germline CDR1 and CDR2 sequences are SGHRS and YFSETQ. The CDR3 is 13 residues long.

The chain employs TRBV18 and TRBJ2-6; D gene unclear. Trimming took 1 base from V and 0 from J, leaving 7 bases between them. The CDR3 has 16 amino acids. The germline V gene encodes CDR1 KGHSH and CDR2 LQKENI. The CDR3 reads CASSPRTSSGANVLTF. The CDR3 bases are TGTGCCAGCTCACCACGAACGAGCTCTGGGGCCAACGTCCTGACTTTC. Full variable domain (rest looked up from reference TRBV18 and TRBJ2-6): NAGVMQNPRHLVRRRGQEARLRCSPMKGHSHVYWYRQLPEEGLKFMVYLQKENIIDESGMPKERFSAEFPKEGPSILRIQQVVRGDSAAYFCASSPRTSSGANVLTFGAGSRLTVL.

A few counts support this clone. An end of the junction does not agree with germline; a read error may underlie this. Different DNA sequences within this sample yield the same CDR3. The CDR3 DNA reads TGTGCTAGCAGCCCCGGGGGGGCGGGAGATACGCAGTATTTT. Translating it yields CASSPGGAGDTQYF. This rearrangement joins TRBV7-7 to TRBJ2-3; 8 nucleotides match TRBD2. Per germline, CDR1 SSHAT and CDR2 FNYEAQ (reference sequence). CDR3 length: 14 amino acids.

Comments on this clone: Other nucleotide sequences in the sample specify the same CDR3. CDR3 protein: CASSLGQANEKLFF. The CDR3 coding sequence is TGTGCCAGCAGCTTAGGGCAGGCTAATGAAAAACTGTTTTTT. The chain is built from TRBV7-9 and TRBJ1-4, with D unresolved. The CDR3 sequence is 14 residues long. Trimming stripped 1 base from V and 3 bases from J, with 6 bases between. The V gene's germline CDR1 is SEHNR and CDR2 FQNEAQ (reference sequence). Filled out from reference TRBV7-9 and TRBJ1-4, the complete variable domain reads DTGVSQNPRHKITKRGQNVTFRCDPISEHNRLYWYRQTLGQGPEFLTYFQNEAQLEKSRLLSDRFSAERPKGSFSTLEIQRTEQGDSAMYLCASSLGQANEKLFFGSGTQLSVL.

This clone was recorded at least ten times. This rearrangement joins TRBV7-9 to TRBJ1-1; D perhaps matches TRBD1 (5 bases). CDR1 and CDR2 from the germline V gene are SEHNR and FQNEAQ (reference sequence). The germline V and J ends were trimmed by 7 bases and 0 bases, with 12 bases remaining between them. The CDR3 has 14 residues. The CDR3 DNA reads TGTGCCAGCACCCAGGGTGAAATGAACACTGAAGCTTTCTTT. This encodes CASTQGEMNTEAFF.

This sequence joins TRBV2 and TRBJ2-7, with unresolved D. CDR1 is SNHLY, CDR2 FYNNEI, per germline. The CDR3 is 10 amino acids. The ends were cut back, 7 bases at V and 4 bases at J, with 5 bases in the middle. CDR3 protein: CASTEYEQYF. As DNA, the CDR3 is TGTGCCAGCACCGAGTACGAGCAGTACTTC.

The V and J genes are TRBV5-4 and TRBJ1-6; D is unclear. CDR3 length equals 14 residues. The germline V and J ends were trimmed by 0 bases and 10 bases, with 11 bases remaining between them. Per the germline V gene, CDR1 is SGHNT and CDR2 is YYREEE (reference sequence). CDR3 loop: CASSLGGRGSPLHF. The CDR3 nucleotides are TGTGCCAGCAGCTTGGGGGGTCGGGGATCACCCCTCCACTTT.

The chain combines TRBV7-9 with TRBJ1-1; D is uncertain. From germline, CDR1 is SEHNR and CDR2 FQNEAQ (reference sequence). The CDR3 sequence is 12 residues long. V lost 1 base and J 8 bases, leaving 8 bases between the germline ends. CDR3 protein: CASSLGGGEAFF. CDR3 in DNA: TGTGCCAGCAGCTTAGGAGGAGGGGAAGCTTTCTTT.

The rearrangement links TRBV21-1 to TRBJ2-7; the DNA was not used to check the table's D call, TRBD1. TRBV21-1 is labeled a pseudogene. This CDR3 comprises 15 residues. CDR3 sequence reads: CASSKVDRGSYEQYF. The CDR3, as DNA: TGTGCCAGCAGCAAAGTGGACAGGGGAAGCTACGAGCAGTACTTC.

Only a few counts were recorded for this clone. The V and J genes are TRBV4-1 and TRBJ2-1; the D is unclear. The CDR3 is 15 residues long. Trimming shortened V by 1 base and J by 0 bases, and 7 bases separated the two germline ends. Germline V gene sequence: CDR1 MGHRA, CDR2 YSYEKL. The DNA of the CDR3 is TGCGCCAGCAGCCAAGTGTCCCTCTCCTACAATGAGCAGTTCTTC. It translates to CASSQVSLSYNEQFF.

This clone was observed many times. This sequence joins TRBV13 and TRBJ2-3, with TRBD1 matching 7 bases. The CDR3 extends over 16 amino acids. Trimming cost V 3 bases and J 2 bases; bases outside gene matches: 8. Germline-derived CDR1 and CDR2 are PRHDT and FYEKMQ (reference sequence). The CDR3 here is CASSLRQGRYTDTQYF. Here the CDR3 DNA reads TGTGCCAGCAGCTTGCGACAGGGAAGATACACAGATACGCAGTATTTT.

The chain joins TRBV11-2 to TRBJ2-1, with 9 bases matching TRBD1. This CDR3 region has 13 residues. The ends lost 5 bases at V and 7 bases at J; junction bases unmatched: 3. Germline V gives CDR1 SGHAT, CDR2 FQNNGV. This CDR3 is CASSPGQGNEQFF. The CDR3 bases are TGTGCCAGCAGCCCGGGACAGGGTAATGAGCAGTTCTTC.

The count of this clone is one. The chain links TRBV5-6 to TRBJ2-1, with D unresolved. The CDR3 contains 12 residues. CDR1 and CDR2 (germline): SGHDT, YYEEEE. The ends were cut back, 4 bases at V and 4 bases at J, with 6 bases in the middle. The chain's CDR3 is CASSVQYNEQFF. The CDR3 nucleotides read TGTGCCAGCAGCGTACAGTACAATGAGCAGTTCTTC.

V and J are TRBV2 and TRBJ2-1, with 13 positions matching TRBD2. The junction had 10 bases not matched to a gene; V was cut back by 9 bases and J by 5 bases. The CDR3 runs 16 residues. Germline V gives CDR1 SNHLY, CDR2 FYNNEI. The CDR3 DNA reads as TGTGCCAGTGAGGGGACTAGCGGGACAACTCACAATGAGCAGTTCTTC. Its protein product is CASEGTSGTTHNEQFF.

The chain has TRBV15 and TRBJ1-1, with 7 bases identical to TRBD1. The CDR3 is 15 residues long. The V gene's germline CDR1 is LNHNV and CDR2 YYDKDF (reference sequence). The ends lost 0 bases at V and 3 bases at J; junction bases unmatched: 4. CDR3 amino acids: CATSREDRRYTEAFF. The CDR3 nucleotides are TGTGCCACCAGCAGAGAGGACAGGAGGTACACTGAAGCTTTCTTT.